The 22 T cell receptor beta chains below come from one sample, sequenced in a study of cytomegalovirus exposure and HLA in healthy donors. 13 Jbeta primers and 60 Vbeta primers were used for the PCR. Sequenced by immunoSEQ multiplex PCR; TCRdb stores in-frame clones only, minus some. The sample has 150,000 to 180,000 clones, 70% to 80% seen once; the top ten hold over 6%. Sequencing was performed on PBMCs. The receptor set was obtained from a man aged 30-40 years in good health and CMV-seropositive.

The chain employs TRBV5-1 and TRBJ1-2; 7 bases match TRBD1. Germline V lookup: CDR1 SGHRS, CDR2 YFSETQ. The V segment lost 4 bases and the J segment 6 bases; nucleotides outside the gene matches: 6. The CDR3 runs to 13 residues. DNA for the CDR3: TGCGCCAGCAGCGAACAGGGGATCAATGGCTACACCTTC. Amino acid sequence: CASSEQGINGYTF.

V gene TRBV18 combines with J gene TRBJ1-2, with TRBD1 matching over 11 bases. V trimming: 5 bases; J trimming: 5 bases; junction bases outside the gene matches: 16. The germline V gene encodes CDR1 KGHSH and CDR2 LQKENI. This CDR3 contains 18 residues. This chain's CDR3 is CASSSESVTGTGGYGYTF. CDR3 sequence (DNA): TGTGCCAGCTCATCGGAGTCAGTTACCGGGACAGGGGGATATGGCTACACCTTC.

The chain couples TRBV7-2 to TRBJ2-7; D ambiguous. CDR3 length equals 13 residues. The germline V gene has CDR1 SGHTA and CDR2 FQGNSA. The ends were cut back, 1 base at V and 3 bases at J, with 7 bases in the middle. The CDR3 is CASSLDENYEQYF. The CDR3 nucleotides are TGTGCCAGCAGCTTAGACGAGAACTACGAGCAGTACTTC. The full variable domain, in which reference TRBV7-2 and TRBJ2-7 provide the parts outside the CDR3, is GAGVSQSPSNKVTEKGKDVELRCDPISGHTALYWYRQSLGQGLEFLIYFQGNSAPDKSGLPSDRFSAERTGGSVSTLTIQRTQQEDSAVYLCASSLDENYEQYFGPGTRLTVT.

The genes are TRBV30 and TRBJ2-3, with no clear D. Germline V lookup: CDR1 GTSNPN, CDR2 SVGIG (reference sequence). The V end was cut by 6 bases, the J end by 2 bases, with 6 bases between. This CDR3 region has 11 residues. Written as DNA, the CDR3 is TGTGCCTGTCAGAACACAGATACGCAGTATTTT. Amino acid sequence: CACQNTDTQYF.

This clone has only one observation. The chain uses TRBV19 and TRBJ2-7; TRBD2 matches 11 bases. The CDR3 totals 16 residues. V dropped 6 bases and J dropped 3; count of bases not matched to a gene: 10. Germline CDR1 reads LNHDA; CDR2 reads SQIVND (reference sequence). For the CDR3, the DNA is TGTGCCAGTAGCCCACCCGGGACTAGCGGAAACTACGAGCAGTACTTC. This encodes CASSPPGTSGNYEQYF.

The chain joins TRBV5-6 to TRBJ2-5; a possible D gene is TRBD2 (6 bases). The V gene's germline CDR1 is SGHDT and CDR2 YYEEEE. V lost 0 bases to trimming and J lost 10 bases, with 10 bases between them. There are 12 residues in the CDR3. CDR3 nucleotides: TGTGCCAGCAGCTTGGGAGGAGGGATCCAGTACTTC. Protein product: CASSLGGGIQYF.

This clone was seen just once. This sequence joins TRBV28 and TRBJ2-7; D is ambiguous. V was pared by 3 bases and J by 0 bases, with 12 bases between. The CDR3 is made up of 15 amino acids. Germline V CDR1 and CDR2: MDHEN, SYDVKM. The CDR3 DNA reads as TGTGCCAGCAGTTTCGTAGTTGCCCTCTCCTACGAGCAGTACTTC. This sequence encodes CASSFVVALSYEQYF.

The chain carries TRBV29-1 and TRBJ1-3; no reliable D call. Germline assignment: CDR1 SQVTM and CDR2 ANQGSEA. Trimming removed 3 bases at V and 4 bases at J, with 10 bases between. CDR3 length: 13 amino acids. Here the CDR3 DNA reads TGCAGCGTTGATACGACGGAGGGAAACACCATATATTTT. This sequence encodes CSVDTTEGNTIYF.

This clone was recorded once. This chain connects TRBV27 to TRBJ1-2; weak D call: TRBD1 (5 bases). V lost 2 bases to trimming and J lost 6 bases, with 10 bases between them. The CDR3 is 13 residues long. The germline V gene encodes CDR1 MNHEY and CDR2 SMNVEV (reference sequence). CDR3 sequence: CASSLNRHDGYTF. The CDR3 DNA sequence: TGTGCCAGCAGTTTAAACAGGCACGATGGCTACACCTTC.

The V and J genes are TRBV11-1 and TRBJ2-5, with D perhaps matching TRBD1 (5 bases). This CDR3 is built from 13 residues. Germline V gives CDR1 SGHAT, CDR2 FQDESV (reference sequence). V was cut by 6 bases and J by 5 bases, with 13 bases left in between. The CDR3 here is CASSPQGWETQYF. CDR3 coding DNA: TGTGCCAGCAGTCCTCAGGGATGGGAGACCCAGTACTTC.

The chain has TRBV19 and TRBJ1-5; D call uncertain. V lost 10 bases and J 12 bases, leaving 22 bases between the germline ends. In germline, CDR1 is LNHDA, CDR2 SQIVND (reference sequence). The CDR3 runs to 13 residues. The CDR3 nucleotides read TGTGCCACCCATGGGAGCTCGCCCGAGCTCCAGCATTTT. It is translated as CATHGSSPELQHF.

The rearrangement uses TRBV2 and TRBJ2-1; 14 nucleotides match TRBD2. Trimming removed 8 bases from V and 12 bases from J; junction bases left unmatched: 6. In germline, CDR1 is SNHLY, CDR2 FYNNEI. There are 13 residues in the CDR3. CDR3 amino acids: CASGLAGGGGQFF. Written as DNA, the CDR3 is TGTGCCAGCGGACTAGCGGGAGGAGGGGGGCAGTTCTTC.

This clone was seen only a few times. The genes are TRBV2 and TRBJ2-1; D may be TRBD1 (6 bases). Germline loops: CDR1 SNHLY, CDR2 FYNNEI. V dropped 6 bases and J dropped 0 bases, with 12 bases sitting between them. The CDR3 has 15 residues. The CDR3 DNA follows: TGTGCCAGCAGATATGGACAGAGCTCCTACAATGAGCAGTTCTTC. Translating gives CASRYGQSSYNEQFF.

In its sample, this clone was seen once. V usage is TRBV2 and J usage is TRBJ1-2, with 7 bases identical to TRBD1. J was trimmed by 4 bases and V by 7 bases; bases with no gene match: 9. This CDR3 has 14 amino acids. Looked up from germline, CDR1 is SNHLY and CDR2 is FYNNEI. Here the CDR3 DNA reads TGTGCCAGCATTTACAGGGGAATCAGCTATGGCTACACCTTC. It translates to CASIYRGISYGYTF.

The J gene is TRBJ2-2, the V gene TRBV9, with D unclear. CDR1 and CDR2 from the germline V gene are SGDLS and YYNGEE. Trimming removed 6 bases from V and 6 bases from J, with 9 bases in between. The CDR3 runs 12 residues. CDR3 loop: CASKSDPGELFF. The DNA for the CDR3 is TGTGCCAGCAAGAGCGATCCCGGGGAGCTGTTTTTT.

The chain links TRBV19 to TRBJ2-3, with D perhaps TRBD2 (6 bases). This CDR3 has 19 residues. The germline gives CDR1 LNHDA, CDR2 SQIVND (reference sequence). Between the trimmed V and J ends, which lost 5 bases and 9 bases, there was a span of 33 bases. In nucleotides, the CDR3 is TGTGCCAGTAGTCCACTGACTAGTGGTAACCCACGACGATCGGGGACGCAGTATTTT. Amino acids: CASSPLTSGNPRRSGTQYF.

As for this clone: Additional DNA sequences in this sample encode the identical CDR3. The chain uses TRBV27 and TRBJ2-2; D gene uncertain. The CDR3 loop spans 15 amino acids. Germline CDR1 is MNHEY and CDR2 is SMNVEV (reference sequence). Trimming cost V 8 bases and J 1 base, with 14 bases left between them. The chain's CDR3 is CASQAFALNTGELFF. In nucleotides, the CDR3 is TGTGCCAGCCAAGCTTTCGCCTTGAACACCGGGGAGCTGTTTTTT.

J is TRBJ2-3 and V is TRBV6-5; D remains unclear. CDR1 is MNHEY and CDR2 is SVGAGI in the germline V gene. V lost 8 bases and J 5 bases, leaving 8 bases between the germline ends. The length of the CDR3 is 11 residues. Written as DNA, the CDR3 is TGTGCCAGCTCGAACGGAGATACGCAGTATTTT. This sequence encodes CASSNGDTQYF.

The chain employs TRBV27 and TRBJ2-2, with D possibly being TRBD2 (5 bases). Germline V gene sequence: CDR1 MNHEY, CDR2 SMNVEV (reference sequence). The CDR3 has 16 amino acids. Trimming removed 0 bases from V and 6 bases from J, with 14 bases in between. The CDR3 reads CASSLSSFGVAGELFF. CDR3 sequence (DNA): TGTGCCAGCAGTTTATCATCGTTCGGGGTCGCCGGGGAGCTGTTTTTT.

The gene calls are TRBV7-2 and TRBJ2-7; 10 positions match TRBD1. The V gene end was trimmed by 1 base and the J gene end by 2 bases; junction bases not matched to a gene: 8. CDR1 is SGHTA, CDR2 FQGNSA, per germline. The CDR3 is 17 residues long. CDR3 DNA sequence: TGTGCCAGCAGCTTAGTCCCCATAGGACAGGGGGCCTACGAGCAGTACTTC. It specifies CASSLVPIGQGAYEQYF.

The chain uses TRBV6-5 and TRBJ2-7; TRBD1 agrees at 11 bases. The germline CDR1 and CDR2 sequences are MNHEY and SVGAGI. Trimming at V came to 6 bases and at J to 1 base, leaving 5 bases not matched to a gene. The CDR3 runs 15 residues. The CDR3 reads CASRPRDRGSYEQYF. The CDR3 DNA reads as TGTGCCAGCAGACCTCGGGACAGGGGGTCCTACGAGCAGTACTTC.

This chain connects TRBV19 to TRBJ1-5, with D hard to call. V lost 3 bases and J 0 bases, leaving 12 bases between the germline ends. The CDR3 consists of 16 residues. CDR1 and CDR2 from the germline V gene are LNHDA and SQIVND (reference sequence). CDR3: CASSILGGYSNQPQHF. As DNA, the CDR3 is TGTGCCAGTAGTATCTTGGGAGGCTATAGCAATCAGCCCCAGCATTTT. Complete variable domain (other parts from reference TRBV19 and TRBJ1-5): DGGITQSPKYLFRKEGQNVTLSCEQNLNHDAMYWYRQDPGQGLRLIYYSQIVNDFQKGDIAEGYSVSREKKESFPLTVTSAQKNPTAFYLCASSILGGYSNQPQHFGDGTRLSIL.